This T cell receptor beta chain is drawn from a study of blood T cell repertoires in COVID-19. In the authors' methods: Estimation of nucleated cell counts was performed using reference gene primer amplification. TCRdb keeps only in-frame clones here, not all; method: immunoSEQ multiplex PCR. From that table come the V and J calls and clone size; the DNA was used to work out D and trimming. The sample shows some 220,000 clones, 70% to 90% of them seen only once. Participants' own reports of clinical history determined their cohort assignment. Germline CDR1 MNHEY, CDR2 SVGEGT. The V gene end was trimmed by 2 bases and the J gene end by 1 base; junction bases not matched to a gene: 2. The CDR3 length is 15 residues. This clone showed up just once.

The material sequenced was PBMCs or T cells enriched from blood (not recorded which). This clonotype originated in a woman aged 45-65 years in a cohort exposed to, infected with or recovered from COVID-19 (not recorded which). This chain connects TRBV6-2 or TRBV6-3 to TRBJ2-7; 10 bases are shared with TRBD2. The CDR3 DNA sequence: TGTGCCAGCAGTTACGGACTAGCGGTTTCCTACGAGCAGTACTTC. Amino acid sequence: CASSYGLAVSYEQYF.